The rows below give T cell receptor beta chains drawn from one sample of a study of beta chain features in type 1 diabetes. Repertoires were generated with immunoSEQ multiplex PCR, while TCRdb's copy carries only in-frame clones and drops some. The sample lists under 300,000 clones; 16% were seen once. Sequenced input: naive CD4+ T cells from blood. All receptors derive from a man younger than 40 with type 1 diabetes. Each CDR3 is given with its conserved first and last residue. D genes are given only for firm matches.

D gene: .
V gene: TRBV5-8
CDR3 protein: CASSLAELFF

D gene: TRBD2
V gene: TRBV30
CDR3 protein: CAWTGSGRLTDTQYF

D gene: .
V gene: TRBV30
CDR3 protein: CAWTSGGHQPQHF

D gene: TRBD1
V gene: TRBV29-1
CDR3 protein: CSVEGIYRGTEAFF

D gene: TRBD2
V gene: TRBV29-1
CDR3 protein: CSVWTSGRAGTDTQYF

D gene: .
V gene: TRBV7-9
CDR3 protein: CASSSDRTTGELFF

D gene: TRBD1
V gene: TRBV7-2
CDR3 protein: CASSPEPGQSYNEQFF

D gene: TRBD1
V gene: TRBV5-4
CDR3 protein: CASSTRQGTDLIEQFF

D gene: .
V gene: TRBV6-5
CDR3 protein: CASSSRDTQYF

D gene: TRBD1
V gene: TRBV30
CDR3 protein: CAWDRAKRDTEAFF

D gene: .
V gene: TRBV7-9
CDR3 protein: CASSFSGTEKAFF

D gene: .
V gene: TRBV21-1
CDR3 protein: CASSKDNGRGEKLFF

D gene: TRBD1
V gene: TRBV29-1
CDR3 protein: CSVGQGLSYEQYF

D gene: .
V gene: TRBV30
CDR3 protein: CAWSGKGIGTGELFF

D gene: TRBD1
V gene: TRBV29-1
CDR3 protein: CSGDREVTEAFF

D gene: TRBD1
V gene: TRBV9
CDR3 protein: CASSVWTGSQNEKLFF

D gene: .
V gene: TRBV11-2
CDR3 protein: CASSFAYGHEQYF

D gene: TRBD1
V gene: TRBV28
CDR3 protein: CASTPLGQGSYEQYF

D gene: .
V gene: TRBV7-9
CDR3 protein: CASRPTEETQYF

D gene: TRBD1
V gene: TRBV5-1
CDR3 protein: CASSLDRGFYNEQFF

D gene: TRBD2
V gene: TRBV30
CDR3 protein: CAWNRLAGGDETQYF

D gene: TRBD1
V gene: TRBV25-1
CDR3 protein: CASSERTGGYGYTF

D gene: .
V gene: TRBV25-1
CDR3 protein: CASTTNPGTDTQYF

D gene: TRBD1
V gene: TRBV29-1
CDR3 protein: CSVEMGQGRRTQYF

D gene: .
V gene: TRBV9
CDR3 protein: CASSAPAGQETQYF

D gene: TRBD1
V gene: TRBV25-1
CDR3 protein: CASSSSGTGGVYTF

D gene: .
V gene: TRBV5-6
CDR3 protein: CASSFTTGGGTEAFF

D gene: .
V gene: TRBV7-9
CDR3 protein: CASTLVETQYF

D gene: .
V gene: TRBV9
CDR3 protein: CASSGGVSSYEQYF